A single sample gave rise to the 14 T cell receptor beta chains below, sequenced in a study of shared T cell receptors in the human thymus. Here immunoSEQ multiplex PCR was the method, and the copy in TCRdb shows in-frame clones only, minus some. Of some 660,000 clones in the sample, more than 70% were seen once. These data were likewise used in another study, on human thymus T cells.

The sample comprised thymocytes. These receptors were taken from a boy younger than two with a congenital heart defect.

The chain employs TRBV5-1 and TRBJ2-7; D call uncertain. The length of the CDR3 is 13 residues. V lost 6 bases and J lost 0, with 10 bases in between. The germline CDR1 and CDR2 sequences are SGHRS and YFSETQ. Here the CDR3 DNA reads TGCGCCAGCACTTATGCGGACTCCTACGAGCAGTACTTC. Translation gives CASTYADSYEQYF.

V gene TRBV5-1 combines with J gene TRBJ2-7, with D uncertain. V was shortened by 3 bases and J by 3 bases, with 13 bases between the two germline ends. This CDR3 is built from 14 residues. Per germline, CDR1 SGHRS and CDR2 YFSETQ. This chain's CDR3 is CASSSLGLLYEQYF. In DNA form, the CDR3 reads TGCGCCAGCAGCTCGCTTGGCCTTCTCTACGAGCAGTACTTC.

For the CDR3, the DNA is TGTGCCAGCAGCTTTTTACAGCATCAGCCCCAGCATTTT. Encoded protein: CASSFLQHQPQHF. The chain uses TRBV7-2 and TRBJ1-5, with unresolved D. V was clipped by 3 bases and J by 5 bases, with 8 bases between them. The CDR3 spans 13 residues. Germline V gene sequence: CDR1 SGHTA, CDR2 FQGNSA.

The chain has TRBV7-2 and TRBJ2-7; 7 nucleotides align to TRBD1. V dropped 0 bases and J dropped 1; count of bases not matched to a gene: 12. CDR1 and CDR2 (germline): SGHTA, FQGNSA. The CDR3 extends over 18 amino acids. For the CDR3, the DNA is TGTGCCAGCAGCTTAGCAGAAACAGGGGAAGTTATATCCTACGAGCAGTACTTC. Amino acids: CASSLAETGEVISYEQYF.

J is TRBJ2-1 and V is TRBV4-2; unclear D gene. The CDR3 covers 18 residues. Germline CDR1 reads LGHNA; CDR2 reads YNFKEQ. V lost 0 bases and J 0 bases, leaving 15 bases between the germline ends. The CDR3 bases are TGTGCCAGCAGCCAAGAGGATTCAGGCCCGAGCTCCTACAATGAGCAGTTCTTC. Translation gives CASSQEDSGPSSYNEQFF.

The chain is built from TRBV28 and TRBJ2-2; D may be TRBD2 (6 bases). This CDR3 is built from 14 residues. Trimming left V 8 bases short and J 0 bases short, with 10 bases between. Germline CDR1 and CDR2: MDHEN and SYDVKM. The CDR3 nucleotides are TGTGCCAGCTCGGGGGTAACGAACACCGGGGAGCTGTTTTTT. Its translation is CASSGVTNTGELFF. Supplemented by reference TRBV28 and TRBJ2-2, the full variable domain reads DVKVTQSSRYLVKRTGEKVFLECVQDMDHENMFWYRQDPGLGLRLIYFSYDVKMKEKGDIPEGYSVSREKKERFSLILESASTNQTSMYLCASSGVTNTGELFFGEGSRLTVL.

The chain is built from TRBV11-2 and TRBJ2-3, with a possible D match to TRBD2 (7 bases). CDR1 and CDR2 (germline): SGHAT, FQNNGV. Trimming pared 4 bases from V and 2 bases from J, leaving 16 bases between. This CDR3 region has 16 residues. CDR3 DNA: TGTGCCAGCAGCTCGGGGGGCCCCTTACACACAGATACGCAGTATTTT. This sequence encodes CASSSGGPLHTDTQYF.

The rearrangement links TRBV4-3 to TRBJ1-1; D unclear. The CDR3 totals 21 residues. The germline V gene has CDR1 LGHNA and CDR2 YSLEER. With 0 bases removed from V and 5 bases from J, the gap between germline ends came to 31 bases. CDR3 protein: CASSQEKGGGVKVATRTEAFF. CDR3 sequence (DNA): TGCGCCAGCAGCCAAGAAAAGGGCGGCGGGGTGAAGGTTGCGACTAGGACTGAAGCTTTCTTT.

A single count supports this clone. The genes are TRBV7-9 and TRBJ2-7, with D possibly matching TRBD1 (7 bases). CDR1 is SEHNR and CDR2 is FQNEAQ in the germline V gene (reference sequence). Trimming shortened V by 4 bases and J by 2 bases, and 21 bases separated the two germline ends. The CDR3 spans 17 residues. The CDR3 loop is CASSYTGGGTDPYEQYF. The CDR3 nucleotides read TGTGCCAGCAGCTACACAGGCGGCGGGACAGACCCCTACGAGCAGTACTTC.

The chain recombines TRBV14 with TRBJ1-1; weak D call: TRBD1 (6 bases). V lost 3 bases and J 4 bases, leaving 12 bases between the germline ends. Germline CDR1 reads SGHDN; CDR2 reads FVKESK. The CDR3 contains 14 residues. The CDR3 sequence is CASSQDSATTEAFF. The CDR3 DNA sequence: TGTGCCAGCAGCCAGGACAGTGCTACCACTGAAGCTTTCTTT.

The genes are TRBV4-3 and TRBJ1-6; the D gene is possibly TRBD1 (6 bases). Trimming left V 0 bases short and J 10 bases short, with 13 bases between. This CDR3 contains 15 residues. CDR1 and CDR2 (germline): LGHNA, YSLEER. The CDR3 here is CASSQDPQGSSPLHF. CDR3 nucleotides: TGCGCCAGCAGCCAAGACCCCCAGGGGTCCTCACCCCTCCACTTT.

V and J are TRBV30 and TRBJ1-6, with D possibly being TRBD1 (5 bases). Germline V lookup: CDR1 GTSNPN, CDR2 SVGIG (reference sequence). The CDR3 runs to 14 residues. V was pared by 3 bases and J by 9 bases, with 15 bases between. CDR3 DNA sequence: TGTGCCTGGAGCCAGGACGGGGGGGTTTCACCCCTCCACTTT. This translates into CAWSQDGGVSPLHF.

This clone showed up just once. This rearrangement joins TRBV6-8 to TRBJ2-3, with TRBD2 matching 8 bases. J lost 6 bases, V lost 2 bases, and 7 bases had no gene match. Germline CDR1 reads MNHGY; CDR2 reads SAAAGT. This CDR3 comprises 15 residues. CDR3: CASSYRREADDTQYF. CDR3 nucleotide sequence: TGTGCCAGCAGTTACCGGCGGGAGGCGGATGATACGCAGTATTTT.

This sequence joins TRBV5-6 and TRBJ2-1; a possible D gene is TRBD1 (5 bases). V was shortened by 0 bases and J by 5 bases, with 9 bases between the two germline ends. This CDR3 has 14 amino acids. CDR1 and CDR2 from the germline V gene are SGHDT and YYEEEE. This CDR3 is CASSLEQENNEQFF. Here the CDR3 DNA reads TGTGCCAGCAGCTTGGAACAGGAAAACAATGAGCAGTTCTTC. The full variable domain, with the rest looked up from reference TRBV5-6 and TRBJ2-1, is DAGVTQSPTHLIKTRGQQVTLRCSPKSGHDTVSWYQQALGQGPQFIFQYYEEEERQRGNFPDRFSGHQFPNYSSELNVNALLLGDSALYLCASSLEQENNEQFFGPGTRLTVL.